This T cell receptor (beta chain) was recorded in a study of cytomegalovirus exposure and HLA in healthy donors. This CDR3 contains 15 residues. V shed 4 bases and J shed 2 bases, with 13 bases lying between them. Germline V gene data show CDR1 as SGHAT and CDR2 as FQDESV (reference sequence). With respect to this clone: The antigen is not known.

13 Jbeta primers and 60 Vbeta primers were used for the PCR. Profiled with immunoSEQ multiplex PCR; TCRdb holds only in-frame clones, not every one. The sample shows approximately 140,000 clones, around 80% of them seen only once. At sampling all donors were nominally healthy, likely with unrecorded immune exposures. General study points: Later on, an analysis tied 15,000 to 20,000 TCR beta sequences to HLA alleles at 0.05 false discovery rate. TCR beta chains numbering some 150 were designated cytomegalovirus-associated. The number of N-insertions in an Asian-associated ancestry cluster was reportedly below the 666-donor mean in a later analysis.

The clonotype comes from a woman in her forties in good health and CMV-seronegative. The V gene is TRBV11-1, the J gene TRBJ2-3; weak D call: TRBD1 (5 bases). Sample: PBMCs. CDR3 bases: TGTGCCAGCAGCTCCCGACAGTCAGACACAGATACGCAGTATTTT. Protein: CASSSRQSDTDTQYF.